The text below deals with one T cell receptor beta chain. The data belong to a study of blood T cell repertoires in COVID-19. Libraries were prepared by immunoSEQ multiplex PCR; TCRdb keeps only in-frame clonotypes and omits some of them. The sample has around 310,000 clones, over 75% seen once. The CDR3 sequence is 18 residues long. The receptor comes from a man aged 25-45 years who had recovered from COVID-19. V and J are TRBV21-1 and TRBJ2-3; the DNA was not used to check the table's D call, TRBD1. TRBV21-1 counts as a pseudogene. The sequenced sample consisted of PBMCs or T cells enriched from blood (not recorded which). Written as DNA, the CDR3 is TGTGCCAGCAGCACAACTAAGACGGGACAGGGTGGCACAGATACGCAGTATTTT. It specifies CASSTTKTGQGGTDTQYF.